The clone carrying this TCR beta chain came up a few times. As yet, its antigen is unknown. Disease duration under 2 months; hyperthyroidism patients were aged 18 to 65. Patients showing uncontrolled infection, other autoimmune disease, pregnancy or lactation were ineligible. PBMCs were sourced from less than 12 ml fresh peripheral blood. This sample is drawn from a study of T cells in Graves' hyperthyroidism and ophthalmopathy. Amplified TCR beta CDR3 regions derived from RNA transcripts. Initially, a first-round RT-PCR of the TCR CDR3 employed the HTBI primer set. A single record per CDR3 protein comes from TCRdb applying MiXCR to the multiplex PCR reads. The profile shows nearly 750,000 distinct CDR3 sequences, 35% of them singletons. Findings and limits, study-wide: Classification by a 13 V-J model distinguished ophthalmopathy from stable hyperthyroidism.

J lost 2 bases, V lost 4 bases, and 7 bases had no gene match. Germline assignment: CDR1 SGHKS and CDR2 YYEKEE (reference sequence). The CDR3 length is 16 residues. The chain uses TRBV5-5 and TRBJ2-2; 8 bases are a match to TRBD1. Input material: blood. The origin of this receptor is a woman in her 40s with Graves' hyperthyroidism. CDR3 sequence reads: CASSQRTGKNTGELFF. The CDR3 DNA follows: TGTGCCAGCAGCCAAAGGACAGGGAAAAACACCGGGGAGCTGTTTTTT.